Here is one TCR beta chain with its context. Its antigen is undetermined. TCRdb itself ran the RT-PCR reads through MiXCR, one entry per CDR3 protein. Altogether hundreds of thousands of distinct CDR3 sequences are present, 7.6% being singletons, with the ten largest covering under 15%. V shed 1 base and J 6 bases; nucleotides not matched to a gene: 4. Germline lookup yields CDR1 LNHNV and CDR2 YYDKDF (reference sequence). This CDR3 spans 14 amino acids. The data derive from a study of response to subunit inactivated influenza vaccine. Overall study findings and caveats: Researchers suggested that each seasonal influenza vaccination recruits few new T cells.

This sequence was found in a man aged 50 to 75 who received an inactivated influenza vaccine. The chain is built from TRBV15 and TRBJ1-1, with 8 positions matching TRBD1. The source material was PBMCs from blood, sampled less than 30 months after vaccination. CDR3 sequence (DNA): TGTGCCACCAGCAGAGCAGGGGGCCGGGCTGAAGCTTTCTTT. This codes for CATSRAGGRAEAFF.